This T cell receptor (beta chain) originates from a study of response to subunit inactivated influenza vaccine (dated by TCRdb to 2017 to 2018). With regard to the full study: Deep quantitative profiling of the T cell receptor repertoire was used in the study to follow responses to a trivalent subunit inactivated influenza vaccine.

Including the terminal cysteine and phenylalanine, the CDR3 comprises 17 residues. The DNA shown is the 51-base CDR3, in frame from base 1. CDR1 and CDR2 were assigned from the germline V gene as MDHEN and SYDVKM. After removal of 4 bases from V and 0 bases from J, the junction retains 4 bases not matched to a gene. This clonotype was found a few times. Its antigen is still unknown. The sample holds no much larger clone one base away, and base qualities are not on file. Overall study results and their limits: It was suggested by the authors that each seasonal influenza vaccination may recruit only a limited number of new T cells.

Receptor libraries were prepared by RT-PCR. The sequencer listed for this sample is Illumina HiSeq 2500. Starting from the raw public reads, TCRdb applied fastp trimming at Q25, assembled clones with MiXCR and retained in-frame beta chains. Records with the same CDR3 protein are collapsed into one entry carrying the most frequent genes and DNA. Within this sample are around 470,000 distinct CDR3 sequences, with approximately 6.9% of them counted one time only. The top ten constitute under 15% of the sample. This chain is built from TRBV28 and TRBJ2-3, with TRBD2 matching 13 junction bases. This specimen was PBMCs from blood, taken around 2 years after vaccination. The receptor was derived from a man aged 50 to 75 who received an inactivated influenza vaccine. Donor details come from another sample of the same person, matched by shared clones. The nucleotide sequence is TGTGCCAGCAGTTCCTCGACTAGCGGGGGGAGCACAGATACGCAGTATTTT. Its protein product is CASSSSTSGGSTDTQYF.